One and the same sample provided the 27 T cell receptor beta chains below, sequenced in a study of T cell responses to AZD1222 COVID-19 vaccine. The method was immunoSEQ multiplex PCR; TCRdb's version includes in-frame clones alone and lacks a portion of them. The data contain some 130,000 clones, roughly 85% of them singletons. Sequenced material: peripheral blood, taken on day 0 of AZD1222 vaccination. These TCRs come from an adult in good health.

The gene calls are TRBV18 and TRBJ2-1; weak D call: TRBD1 (8 bases). This CDR3 has 15 amino acids. Germline lookup yields CDR1 KGHSH and CDR2 LQKENI. V lost 3 bases to trimming and J lost 9 bases, with 18 bases between them. The CDR3 nucleotides are TGTGCCAGCTCACCGCGGACAGGGAGGGTTTCTGAGCAGTTCTTC. Its protein is CASSPRTGRVSEQFF. The entire variable domain, with the rest obtained from reference TRBV18 and TRBJ2-1, is as follows: NAGVMQNPRHLVRRRGQEARLRCSPMKGHSHVYWYRQLPEEGLKFMVYLQKENIIDESGMPKERFSAEFPKEGPSILRIQQVVRGDSAAYFCASSPRTGRVSEQFFGPGTRLTVL.

This clone was counted once. The chain links TRBV24-1 to TRBJ2-7; no firm D call. From germline, CDR1 is KGHDR and CDR2 SFDVKD. This CDR3 spans 13 amino acids. Trimming took 2 bases from V and 0 from J, leaving 4 bases between them. CDR3 region: CATSDWSSYEQYF. For the CDR3, the DNA is TGTGCCACCAGTGATTGGAGCTCCTACGAGCAGTACTTC.

The rearrangement joins TRBV28 to TRBJ1-1, with D maybe TRBD1 (5 bases). CDR1 is MDHEN, CDR2 SYDVKM, per germline. This CDR3 has 14 residues. V was trimmed by 6 bases and J by 1 base, leaving 12 bases between them. CDR3 sequence reads: CASRLPGANTEAFF. CDR3 DNA: TGTGCCAGCAGACTACCCGGGGCGAACACTGAAGCTTTCTTT. The entire variable domain, with the rest obtained from reference TRBV28 and TRBJ1-1, is as follows: DVKVTQSSRYLVKRTGEKVFLECVQDMDHENMFWYRQDPGLGLRLIYFSYDVKMKEKGDIPEGYSVSREKKERFSLILESASTNQTSMYLCASRLPGANTEAFFGQGTRLTVV.

The V and J genes are TRBV15 and TRBJ2-6, with a tentative D call TRBD2 (5 bases). The CDR3 length is 16 residues. Germline-derived CDR1 and CDR2 are LNHNV and YYDKDF (reference sequence). V lost 4 bases and J 0 bases, leaving 10 bases between the germline ends. CDR3 residues: CATSTRGSSGANVLTF. CDR3 sequence (DNA): TGTGCCACCAGCACCCGGGGATCCTCTGGGGCCAACGTCCTGACTTTC.

The DNA for the CDR3 is TGTGCCAGCAGCTGGCAGACAGAGAATGAGCAGTTCTTC. It is translated as CASSWQTENEQFF. V is TRBV5-5 and J is TRBJ2-1; D might be TRBD1 (5 bases). The V gene lost 3 bases and the J gene lost 7 bases, with 11 bases spanning the gap. This CDR3 spans 13 amino acids. The germline gives CDR1 SGHKS, CDR2 YYEKEE (reference sequence). Complete variable domain (other parts from reference TRBV5-5 and TRBJ2-1): DAGVTQSPTHLIKTRGQQVTLRCSPISGHKSVSWYQQVLGQGPQFIFQYYEKEERGRGNFPDRFSARQFPNYSSELNVNALLLGDSALYLCASSWQTENEQFFGPGTRLTVL.

This chain uses TRBV30 with TRBJ1-2, with 7 bases that match TRBD1. Unmatched junction bases numbered 11, after V lost 0 bases and J lost 4 bases. Looked up from germline, CDR1 is GTSNPN and CDR2 is SVGIG (reference sequence). The CDR3 is 16 amino acids. The CDR3 protein is CAWSVGGAGGSYGYTF. DNA for the CDR3: TGTGCCTGGAGTGTAGGGGGCGCGGGGGGTAGCTATGGCTACACCTTC.

This chain uses TRBV10-3 with TRBJ2-3, with 10 bases lining up with TRBD2. This CDR3 is 18 amino acids long. CDR1 is ENHRY and CDR2 is SYGVKD in the germline V gene. J gave up 2 bases and V 3 bases, and 11 bases lay outside the gene matches. The DNA of the CDR3 is TGTGCCATCAGTGACTGGCTAGCGGGAGCCGACTACACAGATACGCAGTATTTT. This sequence encodes CAISDWLAGADYTDTQYF.

The chain is built from TRBV20-1 and TRBJ2-7; TRBD2 agrees at 7 bases. CDR3 length equals 11 residues. Germline V gene data show CDR1 as DFQATT and CDR2 as SNEGSKA (reference sequence). In DNA form, the CDR3 reads TGCAGCGGGAGACTAGCCATCGAGCAGTACTTC. It translates to CSGRLAIEQYF.

The rearrangement joins TRBV2 to TRBJ2-1, with 9 bases identical to TRBD1. The CDR3 spans 18 residues. Trimming took 8 bases from V and 0 from J; bases not matched to a gene: 14. Germline values: CDR1 SNHLY, CDR2 FYNNEI. The CDR3 bases are TGTGCCAGCGACGCCGGGTGGACAGGGGCAACCTCCTACAATGAGCAGTTCTTC. Encoded protein: CASDAGWTGATSYNEQFF.

This chain joins TRBV5-1 and TRBJ2-5; possibly TRBD2 for D (6 bases). The CDR3 runs to 15 residues. V gave up 3 bases and J gave up 1 base, with 13 bases separating them. Germline V lookup: CDR1 SGHRS, CDR2 YFSETQ. CDR3 sequence reads: CASSYPGVTQETQYF. In DNA form, the CDR3 reads TGCGCCAGCAGCTACCCGGGAGTTACCCAAGAGACCCAGTACTTC.

The gene calls are TRBV27 and TRBJ1-2; D gene uncertain. V lost 2 bases to trimming and J lost 7 bases, with 11 bases between them. The CDR3 is made up of 13 amino acids. Germline V CDR1 and CDR2: MNHEY, SMNVEV (reference sequence). For the CDR3, the DNA is TGTGCCAGCAGTTTAAGGAGGGCAGGTGGCTACACCTTC. Its protein is CASSLRRAGGYTF.

This clone was recorded a few times. This chain connects TRBV27 to TRBJ2-7, with D perhaps matching TRBD1 or TRBD2 (6 bases each). Deletions cut 3 bases from V and 3 bases from J, with 15 bases between. Germline CDR1 MNHEY, CDR2 SMNVEV (reference sequence). There are 15 residues in the CDR3. CDR3 residues: CASSLIGGGDYEQYF. The CDR3 region has the DNA TGTGCCAGCAGTTTGATCGGGGGCGGCGACTACGAGCAGTACTTC.

The chain is built from TRBV7-8 and TRBJ1-1; D unclear. Trimming took off 1 base at V and 1 base at J, with 7 bases between the two ends. CDR1 and CDR2 (germline): SGHVS, FQNEAQ. The CDR3 covers 14 residues. The CDR3: CASSLVRGNTEAFF. CDR3 DNA: TGTGCCAGCAGCTTAGTGCGGGGGAACACTGAAGCTTTCTTT.

The chain employs TRBV6-5 and TRBJ2-1; 8 positions match TRBD2. Germline V gene sequence: CDR1 MNHEY, CDR2 SVGAGI. Losses at the gene ends were 7 bases for V and 4 bases for J; bases not matched to a gene: 9. This CDR3 is built from 15 residues. The DNA for the CDR3 is TGTGCCAGCAATTTACCTAGCGGGTTTTACAATGAGCAGTTCTTC. Protein product: CASNLPSGFYNEQFF.

This clone was observed a handful of times. This chain connects TRBV11-3 to TRBJ2-1; 7 bases align to TRBD2. The junction had 7 bases not matched to a gene; V was cut back by 1 base and J by 4 bases. CDR1 is SGHNT and CDR2 is YENEEA in the germline V gene. The CDR3 is made up of 16 amino acids. The CDR3 DNA reads TGTGCCAGCAGCTTAGGGCGGCGGGGGTCATACAATGAGCAGTTCTTC. Protein sequence: CASSLGRRGSYNEQFF.

The chain joins TRBV7-2 to TRBJ1-5, with D hard to call. Germline V gene data show CDR1 as SGHTA and CDR2 as FQGNSA. This CDR3 has 16 residues. Trimming left V 2 bases short and J 4 bases short, with 15 bases between. CDR3 amino acids: CASSLSSASGNQPQHF. The DNA for the CDR3 is TGTGCCAGCAGCTTATCTTCGGCGTCGGGGAATCAGCCCCAGCATTTT.

This chain connects TRBV7-9 to TRBJ1-1; no clear D. Trimming took off 4 bases at V and 6 bases at J, with 12 bases between the two ends. Germline V lookup: CDR1 SEHNR, CDR2 FQNEAQ (reference sequence). CDR3 size: 13 residues. Here the CDR3 DNA reads TGTGCCAGCAGCTCGTCCGGGAGACCTGAAGCTTTCTTT. Protein product: CASSSSGRPEAFF.

V and J are TRBV3-1 (or the pseudogene TRBV3-2) and TRBJ2-1, with a possible D match to TRBD2 (5 bases). The CDR3 runs to 15 residues. Trimming removed 3 bases at V and 5 bases at J, with 14 bases between. Germline V gene lookup returns CDR1 LGHDT and CDR2 YNNKEL (reference sequence). The CDR3 coding sequence is TGTGCCAGCAGCCAGTCCCCAGCGGAGAACAATGAGCAGTTCTTC. This sequence encodes CASSQSPAENNEQFF.

The chain links TRBV15 to TRBJ2-7, with 7 bases fitting TRBD1. In germline, CDR1 is LNHNV, CDR2 YYDKDF (reference sequence). After removal of 1 base from V and 2 bases from J, the junction contained 5 bases not matched to a gene. This CDR3 is built from 15 residues. The CDR3 loop is CATSRGDRAPYEQYF. CDR3 nucleotide sequence: TGTGCCACCAGCAGAGGCGACAGGGCTCCCTACGAGCAGTACTTC.

This chain joins TRBV11-2 and TRBJ1-4; no clear D. Germline assignment: CDR1 SGHAT and CDR2 FQNNGV. This CDR3 contains 12 residues. Deletions cut 5 bases from V and 8 bases from J, with 9 bases between. CDR3 in amino acids: CASSPSGEKLFF. The DNA for the CDR3 is TGTGCCAGCAGCCCGTCGGGGGAAAAACTGTTTTTT.

The gene calls are TRBV2 and TRBJ2-1; no reliable D call. Trimming removed 2 bases from V and 5 bases from J, with 16 bases in between. The CDR3 has 16 residues. The germline V gene has CDR1 SNHLY and CDR2 FYNNEI. This chain's CDR3 is CASSERSWYGNNEQFF. The DNA of the CDR3 is TGTGCCAGCAGTGAACGGTCATGGTACGGCAACAATGAGCAGTTCTTC.

The chain uses TRBV11-2 and TRBJ1-2, with 7 bases fitting TRBD1. V gave up 1 base and J gave up 4 bases; unmatched junction bases: 12. The germline V gene encodes CDR1 SGHAT and CDR2 FQNNGV. This CDR3 spans 17 amino acids. CDR3 DNA: TGTGCCAGCAGCTTAGTTCCCCTCGGGACAGAGAGCTATGGCTACACCTTC. This encodes CASSLVPLGTESYGYTF.

The sample holds a few counts of this clone. The chain carries TRBV20-1 and TRBJ1-1; the D is unclear. With 7 bases removed from V and 1 base from J, the gap between germline ends came to 7 bases. Germline assignment: CDR1 DFQATT and CDR2 SNEGSKA (reference sequence). The CDR3 consists of 11 residues. The CDR3 is CSGRRNTEAFF. DNA for the CDR3: TGCAGTGGGAGGCGGAACACTGAAGCTTTCTTT.

V gene TRBV10-1 combines with J gene TRBJ1-6; no firm D call. The ends were cut back, 4 bases at V and 5 bases at J, with 9 bases in the middle. The germline V gene encodes CDR1 WNHNN and CDR2 SYGVQD (reference sequence). The CDR3 runs 14 residues. The DNA for the CDR3 is TGCGCCAGCAGTGCCAGGTTGGATAATTCACCCCTCCACTTT. Amino acid sequence: CASSARLDNSPLHF.

The chain joins TRBV9 to TRBJ2-5, with a weak D call TRBD2 (7 bases). CDR3 size: 16 residues. CDR1 is SGDLS, CDR2 YYNGEE, per germline. The V end lost 2 bases, the J end lost 5 bases, and 19 bases lay between the germline ends. The CDR3 region is CASSVGGGGLWETQYF. The CDR3 coding sequence is TGTGCCAGCAGCGTGGGAGGGGGAGGGTTATGGGAGACCCAGTACTTC. The whole variable domain, remainder taken from reference TRBV9 and TRBJ2-5, is DSGVTQTPKHLITATGQRVTLRCSPRSGDLSVYWYQQSLDQGLQFLIQYYNGEERAKGNILERFSAQQFPDLHSELNLSSLELGDSALYFCASSVGGGGLWETQYFGPGTRLLVL.

V and J are TRBV11-2 and TRBJ2-7; 9 bases match TRBD2. The CDR3 totals 16 residues. Looked up from germline, CDR1 is SGHAT and CDR2 is FQNNGV. J gave up 0 bases and V 4 bases, and 7 bases lay outside the gene matches. In DNA, the CDR3 is TGTGCCAGCAGCTCTATTAGCGGGAGTACCTCCTACGAGCAGTACTTC. Its translation is CASSSISGSTSYEQYF.

V gene TRBV9 combines with J gene TRBJ2-5; tentatively, D is TRBD1 (6 bases). The CDR3 runs to 14 residues. Trimming removed 0 bases from V and 5 bases from J, with 11 bases in between. Germline CDR1 is SGDLS and CDR2 is YYNGEE. CDR3: CASSVVPTGETQYF. Written as DNA, the CDR3 is TGTGCCAGCAGCGTAGTCCCAACAGGGGAGACCCAGTACTTC.